This T cell receptor (beta chain) stems from a study of blood T cell repertoires in COVID-19. About the research overall: T cells, B-cell-depleted T cells, or PBMCs supplied cDNA or gDNA.

Some clones are missing from TCRdb's copy, which holds only in-frame ones; the method was immunoSEQ multiplex PCR. The table includes about 170,000 clones, about 83% detected once. This CDR3 region has 14 residues. The V gene's germline CDR1 is MNHNS and CDR2 SASEGT. V was clipped by 3 bases and J by 7 bases, with 10 bases between them. The rearrangement uses TRBV6-1 and TRBJ1-6; D perhaps matches TRBD1 (6 bases). The clonotype comes from an elderly woman with COVID-19, enrolled during active disease. The sequencing input was peripheral blood. The CDR3 bases are TGTGCCAGCAGTGACCAGGGGTCGAATTCACCCCTCCACTTT. It specifies CASSDQGSNSPLHF.